The entry below describes one T cell receptor (beta chain). V was pared by 2 bases and J by 0 bases, with 5 bases between. CDR3 size: 13 residues. Germline V gene data show CDR1 as SGHRS and CDR2 as YFSETQ. TCRdb keeps only in-frame clones here, not all; method: immunoSEQ multiplex PCR. The sample contains about 230,000 clones, just over 65% of which appear only once. This entry belongs to a study of shared clonotypes between healthy human individuals. This clonotype was obtained from a man aged 30-40 years in good health. The V call is TRBV5-1, the J call TRBJ2-5; tentatively, D is TRBD2 (5 bases). Sequenced input: memory CD4+ T cells sorted from blood. Subset in this sample: CD45RA-negative fraction. CDR3 residues: CASSFGNQETQYF. CDR3 DNA: TGCGCCAGCAGCTTCGGGAACCAAGAGACCCAGTACTTC.